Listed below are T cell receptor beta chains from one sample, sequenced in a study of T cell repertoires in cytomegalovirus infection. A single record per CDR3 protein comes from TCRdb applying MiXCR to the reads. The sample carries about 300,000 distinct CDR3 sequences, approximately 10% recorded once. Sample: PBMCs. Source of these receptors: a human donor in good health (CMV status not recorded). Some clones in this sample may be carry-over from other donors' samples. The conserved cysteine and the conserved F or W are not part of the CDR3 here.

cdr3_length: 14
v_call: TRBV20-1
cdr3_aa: SAIPFSRGGNQPQH

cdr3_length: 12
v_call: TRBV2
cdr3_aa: ARTLGQGVTEAF

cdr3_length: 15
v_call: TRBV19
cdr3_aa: ASSIWGTGLGNQPQH

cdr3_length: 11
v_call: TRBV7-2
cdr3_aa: ASSPSSQETQY

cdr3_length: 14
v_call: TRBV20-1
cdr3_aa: SARSGRGKGNQPQH

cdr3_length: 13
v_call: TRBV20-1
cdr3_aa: SATDGTGGWETQY

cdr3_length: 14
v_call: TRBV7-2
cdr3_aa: ASSLLAGSSTDTQY

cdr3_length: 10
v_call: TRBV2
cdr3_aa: ASKGGVNEQF

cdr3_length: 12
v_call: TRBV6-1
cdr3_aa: ASSGRDKRYEQY

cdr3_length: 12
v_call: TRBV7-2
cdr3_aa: ASSWGTAGTEAF

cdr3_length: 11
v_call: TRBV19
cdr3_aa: ASSQRQNTEAF

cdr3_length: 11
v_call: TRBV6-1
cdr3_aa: ASRLAGPYEQY

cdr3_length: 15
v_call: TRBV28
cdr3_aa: ASRPVRDREYYNEQF

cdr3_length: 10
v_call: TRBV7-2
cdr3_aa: ASEQGITEAF

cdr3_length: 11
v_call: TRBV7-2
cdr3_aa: ASSLGRWGEQY

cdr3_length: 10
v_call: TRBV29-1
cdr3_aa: SVVQSQETQY

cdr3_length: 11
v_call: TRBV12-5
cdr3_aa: ASTSPSGEKLF

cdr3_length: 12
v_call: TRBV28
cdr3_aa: ATVPQGSGNTIY

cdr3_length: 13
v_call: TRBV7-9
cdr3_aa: ASSFAGTVNTEAF

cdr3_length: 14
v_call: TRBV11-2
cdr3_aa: ASSSIAGLSYNEQF

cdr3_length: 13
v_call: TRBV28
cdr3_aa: ASSLGTSGTDTQY

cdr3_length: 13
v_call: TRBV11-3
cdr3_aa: ASSLQATNTGELF

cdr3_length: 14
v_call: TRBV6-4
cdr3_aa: ASTGLAGLLQETQY

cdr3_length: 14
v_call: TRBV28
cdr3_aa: ASSLRLTGWGETQY

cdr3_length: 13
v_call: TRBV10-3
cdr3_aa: AIRIMLSGANVLT

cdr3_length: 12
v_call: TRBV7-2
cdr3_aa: ASSPQGLSYEQY

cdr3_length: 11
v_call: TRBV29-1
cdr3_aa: SGQMVGNTEAF

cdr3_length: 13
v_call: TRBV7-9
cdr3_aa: ASSLNSGSNYGYT

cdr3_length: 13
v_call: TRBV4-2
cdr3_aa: ASSQGAQGGETQY

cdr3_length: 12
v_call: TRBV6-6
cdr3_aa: ASKTGVLNTEAF

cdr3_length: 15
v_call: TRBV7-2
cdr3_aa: ASSHQARLPSYYEQY

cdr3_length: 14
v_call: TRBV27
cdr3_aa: ASSRVGTGSRYEQY

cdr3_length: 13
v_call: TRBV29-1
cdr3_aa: SVEVVLAGTDTQY

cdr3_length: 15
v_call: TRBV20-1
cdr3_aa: SAREGPGGAGKNIQY

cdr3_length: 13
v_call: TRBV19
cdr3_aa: ASSARQDLRDTQY

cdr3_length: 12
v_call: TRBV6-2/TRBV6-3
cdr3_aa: ASSYSFGPGTQY

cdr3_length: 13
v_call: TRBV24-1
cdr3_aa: ATSDPGWGTGELF

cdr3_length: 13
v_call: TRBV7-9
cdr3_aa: ASSLDRTFTGELF

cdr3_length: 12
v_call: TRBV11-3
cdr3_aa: ASSPGGRYNEQF

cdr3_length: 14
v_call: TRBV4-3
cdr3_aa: ASSQEGYPPTDTQY

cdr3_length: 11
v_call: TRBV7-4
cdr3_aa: ASSFSGSTEAF

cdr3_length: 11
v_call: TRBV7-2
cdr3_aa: ASSSDLVGTQY

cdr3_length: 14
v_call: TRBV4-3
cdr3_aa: ASSQEGWGGGTEAF

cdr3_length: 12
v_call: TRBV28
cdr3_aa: ASSFAGAYNEQF

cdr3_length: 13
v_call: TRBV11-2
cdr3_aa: ASSLVGQGGQPQH

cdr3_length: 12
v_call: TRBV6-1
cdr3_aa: ASSGVSGWETQY

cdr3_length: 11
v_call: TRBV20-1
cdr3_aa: SAGGGDADTQY

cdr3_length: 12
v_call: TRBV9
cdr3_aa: ASSVGVFKNIQY

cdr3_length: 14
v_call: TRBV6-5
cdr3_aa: ASSYVGPLGGNEQF

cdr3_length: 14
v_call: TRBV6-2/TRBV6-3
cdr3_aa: ASSYSGGFSNQPQH

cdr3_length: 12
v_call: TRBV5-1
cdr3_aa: ASSVGHNSYEQY

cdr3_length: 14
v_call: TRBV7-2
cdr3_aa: ASSLTSGGAIETQY

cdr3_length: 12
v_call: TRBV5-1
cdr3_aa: ASSNSGTGFDYT

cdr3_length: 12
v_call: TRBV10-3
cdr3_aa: ASRDSPTGSPLH

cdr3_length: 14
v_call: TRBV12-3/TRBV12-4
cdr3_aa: ASSLWGRDTNYGYT